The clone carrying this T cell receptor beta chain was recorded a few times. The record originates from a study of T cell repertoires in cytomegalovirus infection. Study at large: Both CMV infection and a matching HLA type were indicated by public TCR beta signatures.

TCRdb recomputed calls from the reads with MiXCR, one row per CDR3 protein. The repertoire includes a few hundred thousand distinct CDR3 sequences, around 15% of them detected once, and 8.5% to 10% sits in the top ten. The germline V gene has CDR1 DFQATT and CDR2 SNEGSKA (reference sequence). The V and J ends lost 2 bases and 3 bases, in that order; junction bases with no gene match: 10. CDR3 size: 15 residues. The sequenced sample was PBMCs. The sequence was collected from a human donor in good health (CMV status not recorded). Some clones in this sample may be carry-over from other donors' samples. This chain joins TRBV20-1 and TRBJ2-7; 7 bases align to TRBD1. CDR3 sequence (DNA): TGCAGTGCTAGAACGGGACGCACAGGGGTCTACGAGCAGTACTTC. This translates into CSARTGRTGVYEQYF.